What follows are 21 T cell receptor beta chains derived from one specimen sequenced in a study of OX40 agonist ivuxolimab in advanced cancers. Produced via immunoSEQ multiplex PCR; TCRdb's table is partial and in-frame only. The repertoire consists of around 38,000 clones, with about 82% occurring once and the leading ten covering roughly 20%. Here the sequenced sample was CD4+ or CD8+ T cells sorted from blood, taken in a trial of the OX40 agonist ivuxolimab. Receptor source: an adult with an advanced solid tumor such as melanoma, head and neck, liver or kidney cancer.

The chain links TRBV9 to TRBJ1-2; maybe TRBD1 (5 bases). V was pared by 0 bases and J by 10 bases, with 25 bases between. From germline, CDR1 is SGDLS and CDR2 YYNGEE. The CDR3 runs to 17 residues. CDR3 DNA sequence: TGTGCCAGCAGCGTAGCCTCTTACAGGCTAGGTAGGGAAATCTACACCTTC. This gives the protein CASSVASYRLGREIYTF. Supplemented by reference TRBV9 and TRBJ1-2, the full variable domain reads DSGVTQTPKHLITATGQRVTLRCSPRSGDLSVYWYQQSLDQGLQFLIQYYNGEERAKGNILERFSAQQFPDLHSELNLSSLELGDSALYFCASSVASYRLGREIYTFGSGTRLTVV.

The chain recombines TRBV6-4 with TRBJ1-1; no reliable D call. Deletions cut 2 bases from V and 4 bases from J, with 11 bases between. Germline values: CDR1 MRHNA, CDR2 SNTAGT. The CDR3 is 14 residues long. In DNA, the CDR3 is TGTGCCAGCAGTGACGATTGGGAACGCACTGAAGCTTTCTTT. Its protein is CASSDDWERTEAFF.

A few counts support this clone. The chain uses TRBV27 and TRBJ2-2; 7 bases match TRBD2. With 8 bases clipped from V and 11 bases from J, the junction kept 11 bases outside the gene matches. CDR3 length: 13 residues. Germline assignment: CDR1 MNHEY and CDR2 SMNVEV (reference sequence). The CDR3 here is CASSSGTTKELFF. DNA for the CDR3: TGTGCCAGCTCCTCCGGGACTACTAAAGAGCTGTTTTTT.

This chain joins TRBV30 and TRBJ2-2; 10 nucleotides agree with TRBD1. The CDR3 consists of 15 residues. With V trimmed by 4 bases and J by 6 bases, 8 bases remained unmatched. The germline V gene has CDR1 GTSNPN and CDR2 SVGIG (reference sequence). CDR3 in amino acids: CAWNGGQGPAGELFF. In DNA, the CDR3 is TGTGCCTGGAACGGGGGACAGGGGCCGGCCGGGGAGCTGTTTTTT.

The V gene is TRBV7-2, the J gene TRBJ1-5; possibly TRBD1 for D (6 bases). V was clipped by 4 bases and J by 7 bases, with 14 bases between them. The CDR3 sequence is 14 residues long. Germline V CDR1 and CDR2: SGHTA, FQGNSA. CDR3 nucleotide sequence: TGTGCCAGCAGCTCGGTAGGGGGGTGGCAGCCCCAGCATTTT. Residues: CASSSVGGWQPQHF.

The CDR3 DNA follows: TGCGCCAGCAGCTTGGGGACAGGGGGCTTTGGAAACACTGAAGCTTTCTTT. Protein: CASSLGTGGFGNTEAFF. This sequence joins TRBV5-1 and TRBJ1-1, with 11 bases lining up with TRBD1. Germline lookup yields CDR1 SGHRS and CDR2 YFSETQ. The CDR3 has 17 residues. The junction had 6 bases not matched to a gene; V was cut back by 0 bases and J by 2 bases.

The V and J genes are TRBV7-3 and TRBJ1-3; 10 bases align to TRBD1. Germline-derived CDR1 and CDR2 are SGHTA and FQGTGA. The trim removed 5 bases at V and 2 bases at J, leaving 6 bases unmatched. The CDR3 has 16 residues. CDR3 sequence reads: CASSPWDRGTGNTIYF. The DNA for the CDR3 is TGTGCCAGCAGCCCATGGGACAGGGGAACTGGAAACACCATATATTTT.

This clone was seen more than once but under ten times. This sequence joins TRBV30 and TRBJ1-5; D is ambiguous. Germline-derived CDR1 and CDR2 are GTSNPN and SVGIG (reference sequence). Trimming took off 4 bases at V and 11 bases at J, with 21 bases between the two ends. CDR3 size: 14 residues. CDR3 sequence reads: CAWNRQASVGSQHF. The DNA for the CDR3 is TGTGCCTGGAACCGGCAGGCCTCGGTGGGGTCCCAGCATTTT.

This rearrangement joins TRBV15 to TRBJ1-1; D is uncertain. Germline CDR1 reads LNHNV; CDR2 reads YYDKDF (reference sequence). Trimming removed 0 bases at V and 3 bases at J, with 8 bases between. This CDR3 spans 14 amino acids. The CDR3 region has the DNA TGTGCCACCAGCAGAGATGGAACTTACACTGAAGCTTTCTTT. Translation: CATSRDGTYTEAFF.

V is TRBV5-8 and J is TRBJ2-7; no clear D. CDR3 length equals 12 residues. The ends were cut back, 2 bases at V and 5 bases at J, with 8 bases in the middle. Germline CDR1 SGHTS, CDR2 YDEGEE. The CDR3 coding sequence is TGTGCCAGCAGCTTTGTCGCACACGAGCAGTACTTC. It codes for CASSFVAHEQYF.

The gene calls are TRBV2 and TRBJ2-5; no reliable D call. The DNA end is a closer match to TRBJ2-7, so the J assignment may be wrong. CDR3 length equals 15 residues. CDR1 is SNHLY and CDR2 is FYNNEI in the germline V gene. Written as DNA, the CDR3 is TGTGCCAGCAGTGAATTTCCCACCGACTCCTACGAGCAGTACTTC. Translation: CASSEFPTDSYEQYF.

J is TRBJ2-3 and V is TRBV5-1, with D uncertain. Germline-derived CDR1 and CDR2 are SGHRS and YFSETQ. Trimming left V 4 bases short and J 4 bases short, with 7 bases between. The CDR3 consists of 12 residues. This CDR3 reads CASSVDSDTQYF. In DNA form, the CDR3 reads TGCGCCAGCAGCGTTGACTCAGATACGCAGTATTTT.

CDR3 amino acids: CASSLGASGNEKLFF. CDR3 in DNA: TGTGCCAGCAGCCTGGGGGCCAGCGGTAATGAAAAACTGTTTTTT. This chain connects TRBV28 to TRBJ1-4; weak D call: TRBD1 (6 bases). CDR3 size: 15 residues. V lost 6 bases and J 4 bases, leaving 15 bases between the germline ends. CDR1 and CDR2 (germline): MDHEN, SYDVKM.

V and J are TRBV7-2 and TRBJ2-5; D gene ambiguous. V dropped 3 bases and J dropped 2 bases, with 7 bases sitting between them. The germline CDR1 and CDR2 sequences are SGHTA and FQGNSA. This CDR3 is 13 amino acids long. The CDR3 protein is CASSFRRQETQYF. The CDR3 DNA reads TGTGCCAGCAGCTTCAGACGACAAGAGACCCAGTACTTC.

The chain combines TRBV10-3 with TRBJ1-3, with 8 bases lining up with TRBD1. Germline CDR1 ENHRY, CDR2 SYGVKD. With 7 bases clipped from V and 0 bases from J, the junction kept 8 bases outside the gene matches. The CDR3 consists of 16 residues. As DNA, the CDR3 is TGTGCCATCACCGGGACAGGACGGATCTCTGGAAACACCATATATTTT. This gives the protein CAITGTGRISGNTIYF.

This rearrangement joins TRBV7-3 to TRBJ2-4; 8 positions match TRBD1. Trimming at V came to 3 bases and at J to 3 bases, leaving 4 bases not matched to a gene. Germline-derived CDR1 and CDR2 are SGHTA and FQGTGA. The CDR3 covers 15 residues. In nucleotides, the CDR3 is TGTGCCAGCAGCTTGACACAGGGGGACAAAAACATTCAGTACTTC. Amino acid sequence: CASSLTQGDKNIQYF.

The V gene is TRBV7-8, the J gene TRBJ1-1; possible D gene TRBD1, 5 bases. V was clipped by 5 bases and J by 4 bases, with 17 bases between them. Germline loops: CDR1 SGHVS, CDR2 FQNEAQ. The length of the CDR3 is 15 residues. The CDR3 DNA follows: TGTGCCAGCAGCCTACTCTCGGGGGGGAGCACTGAAGCTTTCTTT. Translation: CASSLLSGGSTEAFF.

The gene calls are TRBV5-1 and TRBJ2-1, with TRBD2 matching over 10 bases. This CDR3 region has 15 residues. Germline V gene sequence: CDR1 SGHRS, CDR2 YFSETQ. The trim removed 4 bases at V and 6 bases at J, leaving 7 bases unmatched. CDR3 region: CASSQPSGGPNEQFF. The DNA for the CDR3 is TGCGCCAGCAGCCAACCTAGCGGGGGTCCCAATGAGCAGTTCTTC.

The chain joins TRBV10-2 to TRBJ1-1; D is uncertain. V was pared by 7 bases and J by 11 bases, with 17 bases between. The length of the CDR3 is 12 residues. Germline values: CDR1 WSHSY, CDR2 SAAADI. This chain's CDR3 is CASKGSQRLAFF. CDR3 DNA: TGCGCCAGCAAAGGGAGTCAGAGGCTGGCTTTCTTT.

The sample holds one count of this clone. This rearrangement joins TRBV4-3 to TRBJ1-2; D not resolved. The CDR3 is 15 amino acids. Trimming stripped 0 bases from V and 6 bases from J, with 14 bases between. The germline V gene encodes CDR1 LGHNA and CDR2 YSLEER. The DNA for the CDR3 is TGCGCCAGCAGCCAAGATACGAGAGGCCGAGATGGCTACACCTTC. It specifies CASSQDTRGRDGYTF.

The CDR3 sequence: CASSPQNEAFF. Here the CDR3 DNA reads TGTGCCAGCAGCCCCCAGAATGAAGCTTTCTTT. The rearrangement uses TRBV7-9 and TRBJ1-1; no definite D call. This CDR3 region has 11 residues. Germline CDR1 is SEHNR and CDR2 is FQNEAQ (reference sequence). V was pared by 5 bases and J by 7 bases, with 8 bases between.